A selection of T cell receptor beta chains follows, all from one sample in a study of blood T cells in healthy people across ages. TCRdb analysed the 5' RACE reads with MiXCR anew, one entry per CDR3 protein. The profile covers approximately 690,000 distinct CDR3 sequences, with 58% appearing a single time and 30% to 40% taken by the ten largest. The sequenced material came from blood. These receptors all stem from a man between 60 and 70 years old in good health. Both conserved end residues are part of each CDR3. Each record gives: J gene, D gene, clone size, V gene, CDR3 DNA, CDR3 protein. The D gene is left open where the match is weak. The size of a clone is reported for some rows only, either as once, few or many, or as a class for expanded clones.

TRBJ2-7,.,.,TRBV2,TGTGCCAGCACTTACAGGGTCTACGAGCAGTACTTC,CASTYRVYEQYF
TRBJ2-5,.,few,TRBV7-8,TGTGCCAGCAGCTTAACGGAGAGGGCAAATCAAGAGACCCAGTACTTC,CASSLTERANQETQYF
TRBJ1-1,TRBD1,.,TRBV3-1,TGTGCCAGCAGCCGCGTGTCCGGGACAGGGACTGAAGCTTTCTTT,CASSRVSGTGTEAFF
TRBJ1-2,.,.,TRBV5-1,TGCGCCAGCAGCGACATTGGGACCGCGAACTATGGCTACACCTTC,CASSDIGTANYGYTF
TRBJ2-2,.,.,TRBV4-1,TGCGCCAGCAGCCAAGATCAGACGAACACCGGGGAGCTGTTTTTT,CASSQDQTNTGELFF
TRBJ2-1,TRBD2,few,TRBV27,TGTGCCAGCAGTTTATCTAGCGGGGGTTTTCTTGAGCAGTTCTTC,CASSLSSGGFLEQFF
TRBJ2-1,TRBD2,.,TRBV7-9,TGTGCCAGCAGTTATGTAGCGGGGGAAGTAGAGCAGTTCTTC,CASSYVAGEVEQFF
TRBJ2-2,.,.,TRBV7-9,TGTGCCAGCAGCTATCTGGGGGCCGGGGAGCTGTTTTTT,CASSYLGAGELFF
TRBJ2-3,.,few,TRBV12-3/TRBV12-4,TGTGCCAGCAGCACAGGTAGCACAGATACGCAGTATTTT,CASSTGSTDTQYF
TRBJ2-3,.,.,TRBV20-1,TGCAGTGCTAGTCGGCCAGGGCCTAGCACAGATACGCAGTATTTT,CSASRPGPSTDTQYF
TRBJ1-1,.,.,TRBV3-1,TGTGCCAGCAGCCAAGTAGGGCAGGGGATTTCTGAAGCTTTCTTT,CASSQVGQGISEAFF
TRBJ2-7,TRBD2,few,TRBV12-5,TGTGCTAGTGGTCCCCGGGAGGGCACCTCCTACGAGCAGTACTTC,CASGPREGTSYEQYF
TRBJ2-7,.,.,TRBV10-1,TGCGCCAGCAGTGAGTCTGGCACCAGGTACGAGCAGTACTTC,CASSESGTRYEQYF
TRBJ2-1,.,.,TRBV29-1,TGCAGCGTTGAAGGCTGGAGGGGAAGTTACAATGAGCAGTTCTTC,CSVEGWRGSYNEQFF
TRBJ2-1,TRBD2,once,TRBV3-1,TGTGCCAGCAGCCAAGATAATAGCGGGGGTGCAATCGGGCAGTTCTTC,CASSQDNSGGAIGQFF
TRBJ1-2,TRBD1,few,TRBV28,TGTGCCAGCAGTTTTGGGGCAGGGGGATACGGCTACACCTTC,CASSFGAGGYGYTF
TRBJ2-1,.,few,TRBV7-9,TGTGCCAGCAGCTTAGGGCGGCACAGCTCCTACAATGAGCAGTTCTTC,CASSLGRHSSYNEQFF
TRBJ1-2,TRBD1,.,TRBV6-5,TGTGCCAGCAAGGCCGGGACAGGCGTCTATGGCTACACCTTC,CASKAGTGVYGYTF
TRBJ1-2,.,few,TRBV6-6,TGTGCGAGCCGAGGAGGGATCTATGGCTACACCTTC,CASRGGIYGYTF
TRBJ2-7,.,.,TRBV9,TGTGCCAGCAGCGTAGGAGGGAACAATGAGCAGTACTTC,CASSVGGNNEQYF
TRBJ2-5,.,few,TRBV18,TGTGCCAGCTCCGAGGAGGCCGGAGAGACCCAGTACTTC,CASSEEAGETQYF
TRBJ2-3,.,.,TRBV3-1,TGTGCCAGCAGCCCGTCAGTGAGGGATACGCAGTATTTT,CASSPSVRDTQYF
TRBJ2-3,TRBD2,once,TRBV12-3/TRBV12-4,TGTGCCATCGGAGCGGGGGGAGTTCGGGGCACAGATACGCAGTATTTT,CAIGAGGVRGTDTQYF
TRBJ1-6,.,once,TRBV2,TGTGCCAGCAGTCAAGCGGGTGGATACTCACCCCTCCACTTT,CASSQAGGYSPLHF
TRBJ2-1,TRBD1,once,TRBV3-1,TGTGCCAGCAGCCCCCTAATCAGCGGACAGGGGATGAATGAGCAGTTCTTC,CASSPLISGQGMNEQFF
TRBJ2-7,TRBD2,few,TRBV5-1,TGCGCCAGCAGCTCCCTGGGACTAGCGGGGGCCGAGCAGTACTTC,CASSSLGLAGAEQYF
TRBJ2-1,TRBD2,.,TRBV6-6,TGTGCCAGCAGTTACTCGAGGCGACTAGCGGACAATGAGCAGTTCTTC,CASSYSRRLADNEQFF
TRBJ1-2,TRBD1,many,TRBV20-1,TGCAGTGCCACCCCGGGACAGGGGACCTATGGCTACACCTTC,CSATPGQGTYGYTF
TRBJ1-1,.,.,TRBV20-1,TGCAGTGCTAGAGATCAGCAGGGAGGGAACACTGAAGCTTTCTTT,CSARDQQGGNTEAFF
TRBJ1-5,.,.,TRBV28,TGTGCCAGCAGTCCCCTAGGGGGGCTCGGGCAGCCCCAGCATTTT,CASSPLGGLGQPQHF
TRBJ1-2,.,.,TRBV20-1,TGCAGTGCTAGAGATCCATGGGCCACCACCCCGGGCTACACCTTC,CSARDPWATTPGYTF
TRBJ1-1,TRBD1,few,TRBV12-3/TRBV12-4,TGTGCCAGCAGTAGGACAGGGGCCCCTGAAGCTTTCTTT,CASSRTGAPEAFF
TRBJ2-5,.,.,TRBV5-1,TGCGCCAGCAAAGAGCAAGAGACCCAGTACTTC,CASKEQETQYF
TRBJ2-3,.,few,TRBV20-1,TGCAGTGCGGAGCAAGCGGATACGCAGTATTTT,CSAEQADTQYF
TRBJ2-5,TRBD2,.,TRBV28,TGTGCCAGCAGTTTAACGAGCGGGGGCACCGGGACCCAGTACTTC,CASSLTSGGTGTQYF
TRBJ2-1,.,.,TRBV27,TGTGCCAGCAGTTTATCACAGACTAACAATGAGCAGTTCTTC,CASSLSQTNNEQFF
TRBJ2-7,.,.,TRBV11-2,TGTGCCAGCAGCCAACCGGGGTTGTCTAAGCAGTACTTC,CASSQPGLSKQYF
TRBJ2-5,TRBD1,.,TRBV18,TGTGCCAGCTCGTCCAACAGGGGGCGCCCCGGGGAGACCCAGTACTTC,CASSSNRGRPGETQYF
TRBJ2-5,TRBD2,few,TRBV20-1,TGCAGTGCTAGACTAGCGGGGGAGCAAGAGACCCAGTACTTC,CSARLAGEQETQYF
TRBJ2-1,TRBD1,.,TRBV5-1,TGCGCCAGCAGTTTTACAGGGGGCGAGTACAATGAGCAGTTCTTC,CASSFTGGEYNEQFF
TRBJ2-5,.,few,TRBV6-2/TRBV6-3,TGTGCCAGCAGTTGGGGGGACCTCCGGGAGACCCAGTACTTC,CASSWGDLRETQYF
TRBJ1-2,.,.,TRBV14,TGTGCCAGCAGCCAATATGCAGCCTACTATGGCTACACCTTC,CASSQYAAYYGYTF
TRBJ2-5,TRBD1,few,TRBV24-1,TGTGCCACCAGTGAACCCGACAGGGGAGAGACCCAGTACTTC,CATSEPDRGETQYF
TRBJ2-7,.,few,TRBV29-1,TGCAGCGTTGGGGGCAGGGGTTTCTACGAGCAGTACTTC,CSVGGRGFYEQYF
TRBJ2-1,.,.,TRBV18,TGTGCCAGCTCACCACCTAGCAACAATGAGCAGTTCTTC,CASSPPSNNEQFF
TRBJ1-6,.,.,TRBV12-3/TRBV12-4,TGTTCCAGCAGTTTAGAGGGCAATTCACCCCTCCACTTT,CSSSLEGNSPLHF
TRBJ2-3,.,.,TRBV12-3/TRBV12-4,TGTGCCAGCAGTTTATCGAGGGCGCAGTATTTT,CASSLSRAQYF
TRBJ2-1,TRBD2,few,TRBV9,TGTGCCAGCAGCGTAGGAGCGGGGGGCGCAGCGCATGAGCAGTTCTTC,CASSVGAGGAAHEQFF
TRBJ1-1,.,.,TRBV6-2/TRBV6-3,TGTGCCAGCAGGGCAAACACTGAAGCTTTCTTT,CASRANTEAFF
TRBJ2-7,.,once,TRBV6-6,TGTGCCAGCAGTAGAGGGACCTGGACCTCCTACGAGCAGTACTTC,CASSRGTWTSYEQYF
TRBJ2-1,TRBD2,.,TRBV6-2/TRBV6-3,TGTGCCAGCAGTTTGCCGGTAGGGACTAACGCTGAGCAGTTCTTC,CASSLPVGTNAEQFF
TRBJ2-5,TRBD2,.,TRBV15,TGTGCCACCAGCAGAGATCGAGCGGGGAGTGAAGAGACCCAGTACTTC,CATSRDRAGSEETQYF
TRBJ1-4,TRBD1,.,TRBV5-1,TGCGCCAGCAGCTTGGAGGGCAGGGGGCATGAAAAACTGTTTTTT,CASSLEGRGHEKLFF
TRBJ2-3,.,.,TRBV4-1,TGCGCCAGCAGCCAACAACAGATCCCTCCTAGCACAGATACGCAGTATTTT,CASSQQQIPPSTDTQYF
TRBJ2-1,TRBD2,.,TRBV20-1,TGCGGTGCGCGGACTAGCGGGGGGGCCGCGGGTTACAATGAGCAGTTCTTC,CGARTSGGAAGYNEQFF
TRBJ2-1,TRBD1,.,TRBV5-1,TGCGCCAGCGCGCTACACAGGGGGGCCTACAATGAGCAGTTCTTC,CASALHRGAYNEQFF
TRBJ1-6,.,.,TRBV12-3/TRBV12-4,TGTGCCAGCAGTTTCGGGCCTTCCACCCTCCACTTT,CASSFGPSTLHF
TRBJ2-1,TRBD1,few,TRBV5-1,TGTGCCAGCAGCTCCCAGGGGGATGAGCAGTTCTTC,CASSSQGDEQFF
TRBJ2-5,TRBD1,.,TRBV20-1,TGCAGTGCTATGACAGGGGGCCGGCTGGAGACCCAGTACTTC,CSAMTGGRLETQYF